This T cell receptor (beta chain) was observed in a study of control samples from healthy donors and cancer patients. Data came from immunoSEQ multiplex PCR; TCRdb stores just in-frame clones and leaves some out. The repertoire includes 130,000 or so clones, approximately 91% of them detected once, and approximately 3.2% sits in the top ten. V was cut by 8 bases and J by 7 bases, with 20 bases left in between. Germline loops: CDR1 GTSNPN, CDR2 SVGIG (reference sequence). This CDR3 has 13 amino acids. Sample: blood. The TCR sequence derives from a man aged 45-60 years in good health. The V gene is TRBV30, the J gene TRBJ1-2; D unclear. As DNA, the CDR3 is TGTGCCCGTCGACCCGACATTGCAAGTGGCTACACCTTC. This sequence encodes CARRPDIASGYTF.